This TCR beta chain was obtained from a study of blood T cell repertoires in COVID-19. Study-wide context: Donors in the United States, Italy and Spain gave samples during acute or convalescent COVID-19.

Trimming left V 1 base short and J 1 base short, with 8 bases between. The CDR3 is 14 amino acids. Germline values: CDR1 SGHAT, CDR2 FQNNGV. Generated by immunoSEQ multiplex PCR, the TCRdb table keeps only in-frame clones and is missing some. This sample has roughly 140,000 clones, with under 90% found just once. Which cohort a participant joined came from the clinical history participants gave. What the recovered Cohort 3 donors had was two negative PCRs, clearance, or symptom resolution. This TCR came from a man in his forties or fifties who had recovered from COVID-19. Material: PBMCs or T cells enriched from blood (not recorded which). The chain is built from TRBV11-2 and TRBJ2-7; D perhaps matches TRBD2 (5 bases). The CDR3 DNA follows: TGTGCCAGCAGCTTAGTGGACTTATCCTACGAGCAGTACTTC. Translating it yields CASSLVDLSYEQYF.